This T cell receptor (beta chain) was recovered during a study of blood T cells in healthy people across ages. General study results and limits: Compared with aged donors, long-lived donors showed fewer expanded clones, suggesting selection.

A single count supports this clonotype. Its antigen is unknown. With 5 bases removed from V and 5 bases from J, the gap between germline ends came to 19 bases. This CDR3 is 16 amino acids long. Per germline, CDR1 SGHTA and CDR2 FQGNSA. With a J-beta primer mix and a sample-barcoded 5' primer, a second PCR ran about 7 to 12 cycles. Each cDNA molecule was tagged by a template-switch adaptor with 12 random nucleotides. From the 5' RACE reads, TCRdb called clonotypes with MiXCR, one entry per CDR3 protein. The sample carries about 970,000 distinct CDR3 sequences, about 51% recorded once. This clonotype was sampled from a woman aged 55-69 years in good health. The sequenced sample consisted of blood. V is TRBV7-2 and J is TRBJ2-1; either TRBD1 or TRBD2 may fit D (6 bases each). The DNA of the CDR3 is TGTGCCAGCAGCCTACGGAGGGGAAGGGGGGACAATGAGCAGTTCTTC. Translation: CASSLRRGRGDNEQFF.